A selection of T cell receptor beta chains follows, all from one sample in a study of beta chain features in type 1 diabetes. Assay used: immunoSEQ multiplex PCR; TCRdb lists only in-frame clones, some missing. This sample has about 22,000 clones, with 50% to 60% found just once. Sequenced sample: stem cell memory CD4+ T cells from blood. The receptors were gathered from a man between 18 and 35 years old with type 1 diabetes. Each CDR3 is given with its conserved first and last residue. A D gene is named only where the DNA matches it firmly. Only part of the rows carry a size: once, few, many, or a class if the clone is expanded.

few | TRBJ1-5 | TRBV19 | NA | TGTGCCAGTACTAAAGGGGGTCAGCCCCAGCATTTT | CASTKGGQPQHF
few | TRBJ2-7 | TRBV7-2 | TRBD2 | TGTGCCAGCAGCTTAGTGGGCGGGAGGGCCTACTACGAGCAGTACTTC | CASSLVGGRAYYEQYF
NA | TRBJ2-3 | TRBV20-1 | NA | TGCAGGGCGGCGATCACAGATACGCAGTATTTT | CRAAITDTQYF
NA | TRBJ2-3 | TRBV11-2 | TRBD2 | TGTGCCAGCAGCCCTCGGACTAGCGGGAGGGGGGCAGATACGCAGTATTTT | CASSPRTSGRGADTQYF
few | TRBJ2-7 | TRBV2 | TRBD1 | TGTGCCAGCAGCGTAACCAGGACAGGGTCCCACGAGCAGTACTTC | CASSVTRTGSHEQYF
few | TRBJ1-5 | TRBV29-1 | NA | TGCAGCGTCCAAGCGGGGGTTTCGGGCAATCAGCCCCAGCATTTT | CSVQAGVSGNQPQHF
NA | TRBJ2-4 | TRBV5-5 | TRBD2 | TGTGCCAGCGAGCGGGAACTAGCCAAAAACATTCAGTACTTC | CASERELAKNIQYF
NA | TRBJ1-1 | TRBV6-6 | NA | TGTGCCAGCAGTTACCTGGGAGGTGAGTTAGAAGCTTTCTTT | CASSYLGGELEAFF
NA | TRBJ2-5 | TRBV19 | TRBD1 | TGTGCCAGTAGTATAGGGGCGGGACAGGGGGAGAAGACCCAGTACTTC | CASSIGAGQGEKTQYF
few | TRBJ2-5 | TRBV5-6 | NA | TGTGCCAGCAGCTACGGGTTCCAAGAGACCCAGTACTTC | CASSYGFQETQYF
NA | TRBJ1-1 | TRBV5-1 | NA | TGCGCCAGCAGCTCAACAACGTCGGACAGGAACACTGAAGCTTTCTTT | CASSSTTSDRNTEAFF
few | TRBJ2-1 | TRBV5-1 | TRBD2 | TGCGCCAGCAGCTTGATGGCTAGCGGGGACAATGAGCAGTTCTTC | CASSLMASGDNEQFF
NA | TRBJ1-2 | TRBV5-6 | TRBD1 | TGTGCCAGCAGCCGTGACAGGGGCCTCTATGGCTACACCTTC | CASSRDRGLYGYTF
few | TRBJ2-7 | TRBV5-1 | TRBD1 | TGCGCCAGCAGCTTGGACGGGACAGTTAGCTACGAGCAGTACTTC | CASSLDGTVSYEQYF
NA | TRBJ2-7 | TRBV7-2 | NA | TGTGCCAGCAGCTTAAGTTCAGCAGGGGGGTCCTACGAGCAGTACTTC | CASSLSSAGGSYEQYF
NA | TRBJ2-6 | TRBV28 | NA | TGTGCCAGCAGTTTACTATACTCTGGGGCCAACGTCCTGACTTTC | CASSLLYSGANVLTF
NA | TRBJ2-2 | TRBV18 | NA | TGTGCCAGCTCCCCCCCGGGGAATGCCGGGGAGCTGTTTTTT | CASSPPGNAGELFF
NA | TRBJ2-3 | TRBV28 | NA | TGTGCCAGCAGTTTAGCGGGGGCCTCAGGAGATACGCAGTATTTT | CASSLAGASGDTQYF
few | TRBJ2-7 | TRBV13 | TRBD2 | TGTGCCAGCAGCTCAAGCGGGGGGGCTACCGAGCAGTACTTC | CASSSSGGATEQYF
NA | TRBJ1-2 | TRBV19 | NA | TGTGCCAGTAGTCCCGGGACACTGGGGGGCTACACCTTC | CASSPGTLGGYTF
NA | TRBJ1-5 | TRBV28 | NA | TGTGCCAGCAGTTTATGGTCTCTTCAGGGGTGGCAGCCCCAGCATTTT | CASSLWSLQGWQPQHF
few | TRBJ2-1 | TRBV15 | TRBD2 | TGTGCCACCAGCAGAGCGGGGGGGCCTGGAAATGAGCAGTTCTTC | CATSRAGGPGNEQFF
NA | TRBJ2-7 | TRBV30 | TRBD1 | TGTGCCTGGAGACGGGACAGGGGTCCCTACGAGCAGTACTTC | CAWRRDRGPYEQYF
NA | TRBJ2-5 | TRBV7-9 | TRBD2 | TGTGCCAGCAGCCCCCTGGGACTAGCGGGAGGGCTGGGAGAGACCCAGTACTTC | CASSPLGLAGGLGETQYF
NA | TRBJ2-1 | TRBV7-2 | NA | TGTGCCAGCAGCCCACTAGCTAATGAGCAGTTCTTC | CASSPLANEQFF
NA | TRBJ2-7 | TRBV7-2 | TRBD2 | TGTGCCAGCACCCCTAGTACAGCGGGGTACGAGCAGTACTTC | CASTPSTAGYEQYF
NA | TRBJ2-1 | TRBV21-1 | NA | TGTGCCAGCAGCAAATTCACCACAGAATGTGAGCAGTTCTTC | CASSKFTTECEQFF
NA | TRBJ1-4 | TRBV28 | NA | TGTGCCAGCAGTTTAAGAACAGGGAATGAAAAACTGTTTTTT | CASSLRTGNEKLFF
NA | TRBJ2-6 | TRBV14 | NA | TGTGCCAGCAGCCGCCCGGCAGGGGCCGACTCTGGGGCCAACGTCCTGACTTTC | CASSRPAGADSGANVLTF
NA | TRBJ2-1 | TRBV10-3 | NA | TGTGCCATCAGTGAGTCCACAGGTAATGAGCAGTTCTTC | CAISESTGNEQFF
NA | TRBJ2-7 | TRBV7-9 | NA | TGTGCCAGCAGCTTAGGTGTGGGGGGACTGCACGAGCAGTACTTC | CASSLGVGGLHEQYF
NA | TRBJ2-1 | TRBV18 | NA | TGTGCCAGCTCTCCGCGTTGGGAGCAGTTCTTC | CASSPRWEQFF
NA | TRBJ2-1 | TRBV15 | NA | TGTGCCACAGCTCCAGCGGGCTCCTACAATGAGCAGTTCTTC | CATAPAGSYNEQFF
NA | TRBJ2-3 | TRBV7-2 | TRBD1 | TGTGCCAGCAGCCCCGGGACAGGGAGCACAGATACGCAGTATTTT | CASSPGTGSTDTQYF
few | TRBJ2-7 | TRBV2 | NA | TGTGCCAGCAGTGTGCGGACAGCCTACGAGCAGTACTTC | CASSVRTAYEQYF
NA | TRBJ2-7 | TRBV25-1 | TRBD1 | TGTGCCAGCAGTGAATGGGACAGGGAGTACTTC | CASSEWDREYF
NA | TRBJ2-1 | TRBV10-2 | TRBD1 | TGCGCCAGCCATTTCGCGACAGGGGGCATGAATGAGCAGTTCTTC | CASHFATGGMNEQFF
few | TRBJ2-5 | TRBV14 | NA | TGTGCCAGCAGCCAAGAGGGCAAAATAGAGACCCAGTACTTC | CASSQEGKIETQYF
NA | TRBJ2-3 | TRBV6-5 | NA | TGTGCCAGCAGTTACTGGAGACCAGACACAGATACGCAGTATTTT | CASSYWRPDTDTQYF
NA | TRBJ2-5 | TRBV5-1 | NA | TGCGCCAGCAGCTTGGGTAGCGGAGGAGAGACCCAGTACTTC | CASSLGSGGETQYF
NA | TRBJ2-5 | TRBV28 | TRBD2 | TGTGCCAGCAGTTCCCCAACTAGCGGGGGGGAGACCCAGTACTTC | CASSSPTSGGETQYF
NA | TRBJ2-7 | TRBV5-1 | NA | TGCGCCAGCAGCAAAGGGACTGCCTACGAGCAGTACTTC | CASSKGTAYEQYF
NA | TRBJ2-5 | TRBV11-2 | NA | TGTGCCAGCAGCTTATGGTTTGGAGGGGTACGGGAGGAGACCCAGTACTTC | CASSLWFGGVREETQYF
few | TRBJ2-7 | TRBV5-4 | TRBD2 | TGTGCCAGCAGCCCGGGGGCCAGCGGGGGGCCGAAGACCTACGAGCAGTACTTC | CASSPGASGGPKTYEQYF
NA | TRBJ2-5 | TRBV27 | TRBD1 | TGTGCCAGCTCTCCCGGGACAGGGAGCTGGGAGACCCAGTACTTC | CASSPGTGSWETQYF
NA | TRBJ1-4 | TRBV29-1 | TRBD1 | TGCAGCGTGGGGACAGGGAGAACAAATGAAAAACTGTTTTTT | CSVGTGRTNEKLFF
NA | TRBJ1-4 | TRBV5-1 | NA | TGCGCCAGCAGCCTAGTTGCAACTAATGAAAAACTGTTTTTT | CASSLVATNEKLFF
few | TRBJ1-1 | TRBV28 | TRBD1 | TGTGCCAGCAGCTTAGGGACAGGGGGGACTGAAGCTTTCTTT | CASSLGTGGTEAFF
NA | TRBJ1-2 | TRBV19 | NA | TGTGCCAGTAGTGGGGGACACCTCTATGGCTACACCTTC | CASSGGHLYGYTF
few | TRBJ1-4 | TRBV4-2 | NA | TGTGCCAGCAGCCAAACATGGGACATTTATGAAAAACTGTTTTTT | CASSQTWDIYEKLFF
NA | TRBJ2-5 | TRBV7-9 | TRBD1 | TGTGCCAGCAGCGGAAGGACAGGGGACGAGACCCAGTACTTC | CASSGRTGDETQYF
NA | TRBJ2-7 | TRBV19 | TRBD1 | TGTGCCAGTAGTTCTAGGACAGGGGGTATCGAGCAGTACTTC | CASSSRTGGIEQYF
NA | TRBJ2-1 | TRBV5-6 | TRBD2 | TGTGCCAGCAGCGGACTAGCGGGGGCTATAAGCTCCTACAATGAGCAGTTCTTC | CASSGLAGAISSYNEQFF